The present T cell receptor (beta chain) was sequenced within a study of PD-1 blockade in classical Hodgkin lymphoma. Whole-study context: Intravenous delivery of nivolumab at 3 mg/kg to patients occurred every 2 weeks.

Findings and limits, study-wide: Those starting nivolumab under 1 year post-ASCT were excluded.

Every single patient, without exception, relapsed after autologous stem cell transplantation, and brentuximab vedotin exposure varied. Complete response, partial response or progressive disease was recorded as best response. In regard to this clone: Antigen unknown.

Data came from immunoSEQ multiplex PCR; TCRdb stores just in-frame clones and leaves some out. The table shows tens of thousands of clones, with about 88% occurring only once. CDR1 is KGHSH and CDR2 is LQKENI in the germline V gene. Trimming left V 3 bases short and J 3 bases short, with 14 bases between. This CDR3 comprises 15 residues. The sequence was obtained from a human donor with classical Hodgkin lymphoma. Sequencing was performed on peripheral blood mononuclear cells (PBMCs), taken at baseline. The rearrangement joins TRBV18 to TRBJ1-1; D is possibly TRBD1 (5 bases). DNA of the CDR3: TGTGCCAGCTCACCCCATAATCAGGGAGACACTGAAGCTTTCTTT. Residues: CASSPHNQGDTEAFF.